This T cell receptor beta chain was recorded in a study of monozygotic twins with inflammatory bowel disease. General study findings and limits: Twins with IBD had fewer clonotypes in common with others than healthy twins, particularly during disease activity. Subtypes among T cells remained indistinguishable.

In regard to this clonotype: The antigen remains unidentified.

The germline V gene has CDR1 SEHNR and CDR2 FQNEAQ (reference sequence). The CDR3 has 14 residues. After re-calling the 5' RACE reads, TCRdb lists one entry per CDR3 protein, DNA absent. The clone table shows fewer than 400,000 distinct CDR3 sequences, with the ten largest holding 5.5% to 6.5%. The chain is built from TRBV7-9 and TRBJ2-5. The sequence was obtained from a human donor with ulcerative colitis or Crohn's disease, or a healthy co-twin of an affected twin (not recorded which). Sequencing was carried out using blood. Here the CDR3 reads CASSRGGNQETQYF.